This T cell receptor beta chain was sequenced during a study of blood T cell repertoires in COVID-19. Study-wide background: Both acute and convalescent COVID-19 samples were obtained from the United States, Italy and Spain. T cells, B-cell-depleted T cells, or PBMCs supplied cDNA or gDNA.

In the original analysis: The assay estimated nucleated cells by amplifying reference gene primers. TCRdb's copy holds only in-frame clones and misses some; the assay was immunoSEQ multiplex PCR. The V and J calls and the clone size are those of that table, but D and trimming were determined from the DNA. In the table there are more than 150,000 clones, about 84% of which are singletons. This CDR3 comprises 16 residues. Germline lookup yields CDR1 LNHNV and CDR2 YYDKDF (reference sequence). With V trimmed by 5 bases and J by 0 bases, 6 bases remained unmatched. This clone was detected once. Input material: peripheral blood. This TCR was recovered from a human donor in a cohort sampled during active COVID-19. The chain joins TRBV15 to TRBJ2-7; 11 bases match TRBD1. Here the CDR3 DNA reads TGTGCCACCAGCGGGGACAGGGGGGAGTTCTCCTACGAGCAGTACTTC. Encoded protein: CATSGDRGEFSYEQYF. Combining the CDR3 with reference TRBV15 and TRBJ2-7 gives the whole variable domain DAMVIQNPRYQVTQFGKPVTLSCSQTLNHNVMYWYQQKSSQAPKLLFHYYDKDFNNEADTPDNFQSRRPNTSFCFLDIRSPGLGDTAMYLCATSGDRGEFSYEQYFGPGTRLTVT.